These 29 T cell receptor beta chains share one sample of origin, sequenced in a study of blood T cell repertoires in COVID-19. Clones were read by immunoSEQ multiplex PCR, and TCRdb kept only the in-frame ones, dropping some. The sample records more than 85,000 clones, under 85% being singletons. Sequencing was done on a sample of peripheral blood. The receptors here all came from a man between 70 and 80 years old with acute or convalescent COVID-19.

This chain joins TRBV18 and TRBJ2-7, with 8 bases matching TRBD2. The CDR3 extends over 18 amino acids. Germline V gene data show CDR1 as KGHSH and CDR2 as LQKENI. V gave up 3 bases and J gave up 5 bases; unmatched junction bases: 18. CDR3 DNA: TGTGCCAGCTCACCGTTACAAATCGGACTAGCCGTGGGTGACGAGCAGTACTTC. Its translation is CASSPLQIGLAVGDEQYF.

The rearrangement uses TRBV27 and TRBJ2-7; 7 nucleotides line up with TRBD2. Trimming removed 3 bases from V and 5 bases from J; junction bases left unmatched: 10. Per the germline V gene, CDR1 is MNHEY and CDR2 is SMNVEV (reference sequence). The CDR3 length is 15 residues. CDR3 sequence reads: CASSFQVGGSHEQYF. CDR3 coding DNA: TGTGCCAGCAGTTTTCAGGTGGGAGGGTCCCACGAGCAGTACTTC.

This chain links TRBV30 with TRBJ2-5; the match to TRBD2 covers 11 bases. V dropped 7 bases and J dropped 4; count of bases not matched to a gene: 5. Looked up from germline, CDR1 is GTSNPN and CDR2 is SVGIG (reference sequence). CDR3 length: 13 residues. The CDR3 loop reads CAYRLAGIETQYF. DNA for the CDR3: TGTGCCTATCGACTAGCGGGAATAGAGACCCAGTACTTC.

This clone was seen a handful of times. The rearrangement uses TRBV5-1 and TRBJ2-3, with TRBD2 matching 7 bases. The CDR3 totals 17 residues. In germline, CDR1 is SGHRS, CDR2 YFSETQ. V was clipped by 2 bases and J by 1 base; unmatched bases: 10. The CDR3 loop is CASSLELSGLGTDTQYF. For the CDR3, the DNA is TGCGCCAGCAGCTTAGAACTTAGCGGGCTCGGCACAGATACGCAGTATTTT. Combining the CDR3 with reference TRBV5-1 and TRBJ2-3 gives the whole variable domain KAGVTQTPRYLIKTRGQQVTLSCSPISGHRSVSWYQQTPGQGLQFLFEYFSETQRNKGNFPGRFSGRQFSNSRSEMNVSTLELGDSALYLCASSLELSGLGTDTQYFGPGTRLTVL.

The chain is built from TRBV7-9 and TRBJ2-5, with 7 bases lining up with TRBD1. Losses at the gene ends were 1 base for V and 1 base for J; bases not matched to a gene: 0. The CDR3 extends over 14 amino acids. Germline V gene sequence: CDR1 SEHNR, CDR2 FQNEAQ (reference sequence). This chain's CDR3 is CASSLGTGQETQYF. CDR3 coding DNA: TGTGCCAGCAGCTTAGGGACAGGCCAAGAGACCCAGTACTTC.

V is TRBV5-8 and J is TRBJ2-5; possibly TRBD1 for D (6 bases). The CDR3 covers 17 residues. The germline V and J ends were trimmed by 4 bases and 2 bases, with 21 bases remaining between them. Germline assignment: CDR1 SGHTS and CDR2 YDEGEE. CDR3 in amino acids: CASSPGHQLISQETQYF. Here the CDR3 DNA reads TGTGCCAGCAGCCCGGGACACCAATTAATCAGTCAAGAGACCCAGTACTTC.

The V gene is TRBV5-1, the J gene TRBJ2-7; 9 positions match TRBD1. The CDR3 consists of 15 residues. The ends lost 2 bases at V and 4 bases at J; junction bases unmatched: 7. Per the germline V gene, CDR1 is SGHRS and CDR2 is YFSETQ. CDR3 bases: TGCGCCAGCAGCTTCATTCAGGGACAGGGATACGAGCAGTACTTC. This codes for CASSFIQGQGYEQYF.

This chain connects TRBV3-1 (or the pseudogene TRBV3-2) to TRBJ1-4, with unresolved D. The CDR3 sequence is 13 residues long. V lost 7 bases and J lost 5, with 11 bases in between. The germline V gene encodes CDR1 LGHDT and CDR2 YNNKEL (reference sequence). Here the CDR3 DNA reads TGTGCCAGCATGGGCCAGACGAATGAAAAACTGTTTTTT. Translated, it gives CASMGQTNEKLFF.

The chain joins TRBV29-1 to TRBJ2-3; possible D gene TRBD1, 7 bases. The CDR3 has 14 residues. The V gene lost 5 bases and the J gene lost 3 bases, with 15 bases spanning the gap. Germline CDR1 is SQVTM and CDR2 is ANQGSEA. CDR3 in amino acids: CSVRQGGGTDTQYF. DNA of the CDR3: TGCAGCGTTCGACAGGGAGGAGGGACAGATACGCAGTATTTT.

V and J are TRBV11-1 and TRBJ2-1; D might be TRBD2 (6 bases). The V gene lost 3 bases and the J gene lost 2 bases, with 11 bases spanning the gap. Germline V gene lookup returns CDR1 SGHAT and CDR2 FQDESV (reference sequence). This CDR3 is built from 15 residues. Written as DNA, the CDR3 is TGTGCCAGCAGCTTCGGGGGATCAACCTACAATGAGCAGTTCTTC. Encoded protein: CASSFGGSTYNEQFF.

Only a few counts were recorded for this clone. The rearrangement joins TRBV28 to TRBJ1-2; D is possibly TRBD1 (5 bases). Trimming shortened V by 7 bases and J by 4 bases, and 19 bases separated the two germline ends. Germline CDR1 and CDR2: MDHEN and SYDVKM. The length of the CDR3 is 15 residues. As DNA, the CDR3 is TGTGCCAGCACCCTCGCCCCAACCAGGGTCTATGGCTACACCTTC. It yields the protein CASTLAPTRVYGYTF.

The rearrangement links TRBV6-5 to TRBJ2-2, with D maybe TRBD2 (6 bases). Germline CDR1 and CDR2: MNHEY and SVGAGI. The CDR3 extends over 15 amino acids. Deletions cut 6 bases from V and 4 bases from J, with 15 bases between. The CDR3 reads CASRAMAGFTGELFF. The CDR3 coding sequence is TGTGCCAGCAGAGCCATGGCGGGATTCACCGGGGAGCTGTTTTTT.

This clone was recorded once. The chain couples TRBV19 to TRBJ2-3; D possibly corresponds to TRBD2 (6 bases). The CDR3 is 16 residues long. V shed 1 base and J shed 2 bases, with 13 bases lying between them. CDR1 is LNHDA and CDR2 is SQIVND in the germline V gene (reference sequence). The chain's CDR3 is CASSIGSSGLTDTQYF. The CDR3 bases are TGTGCCAGTAGTATAGGGAGTAGCGGTCTCACAGATACGCAGTATTTT. Variable domain in full (rest from reference TRBV19 and TRBJ2-3): DGGITQSPKYLFRKEGQNVTLSCEQNLNHDAMYWYRQDPGQGLRLIYYSQIVNDFQKGDIAEGYSVSREKKESFPLTVTSAQKNPTAFYLCASSIGSSGLTDTQYFGPGTRLTVL.

The chain has TRBV5-1 and TRBJ2-5; 10 bases map to TRBD2. The germline V gene has CDR1 SGHRS and CDR2 YFSETQ. The V segment lost 6 bases and the J segment 3 bases; nucleotides outside the gene matches: 5. This CDR3 is built from 14 residues. CDR3 DNA sequence: TGCGCCAGCACGAGCGGGAGGGGAGAAGAGACCCAGTACTTC. Amino acids: CASTSGRGEETQYF.

The chain joins TRBV7-2 to TRBJ1-6, with TRBD1 matching 7 bases. The CDR3 runs 15 residues. Germline assignment: CDR1 SGHTA and CDR2 FQGNSA. Trimming removed 1 base from V and 6 bases from J; junction bases left unmatched: 3. The CDR3 loop reads CASSLVRGPNSPLHF. As DNA, the CDR3 is TGTGCCAGCAGCTTAGTTAGGGGGCCTAATTCACCCCTCCACTTT.

The chain employs TRBV4-2 and TRBJ1-3; possibly TRBD1 for D (6 bases). In germline, CDR1 is LGHNA, CDR2 YNFKEQ. CDR3 length: 13 amino acids. V was trimmed by 1 base and J by 6 bases, leaving 7 bases between them. The CDR3 sequence: CASSQGGQNTIYF. CDR3 sequence (DNA): TGTGCCAGCAGCCAAGGGGGGCAAAACACCATATATTTT.

This chain uses TRBV5-6 with TRBJ1-5; 8 bases fit TRBD1. Trimming cost V 3 bases and J 7 bases; bases outside gene matches: 9. This CDR3 region has 15 residues. Germline CDR1 SGHDT, CDR2 YYEEEE. In nucleotides, the CDR3 is TGTGCCAGCAGCTACCTGGACAGGGAAGGACAGCCCCAGCATTTT. Protein product: CASSYLDREGQPQHF.

The V call is TRBV9, the J call TRBJ2-2; D is ambiguous. Trimming shortened V by 1 base and J by 1 base, and 5 bases separated the two germline ends. CDR1 SGDLS and CDR2 YYNGEE come from the germline V gene. This CDR3 region has 14 residues. The CDR3 DNA is TGTGCCAGCAGCGTACGGTTGAACACCGGGGAGCTGTTTTTT. Translated: CASSVRLNTGELFF.

The rearrangement joins TRBV29-1 to TRBJ2-2; tentative D call: TRBD2 (5 bases). Trimming took off 6 bases at V and 7 bases at J, with 12 bases between the two ends. This CDR3 region has 12 residues. Looked up from germline, CDR1 is SQVTM and CDR2 is ANQGSEA. The CDR3 region has the DNA TGCAGCGTCGCCGGAGAGGGCGGGGAGCTGTTTTTT. Its translation: CSVAGEGGELFF.

The chain recombines TRBV28 with TRBJ1-2; D might be TRBD1 (6 bases). The CDR3 is made up of 15 amino acids. Germline assignment: CDR1 MDHEN and CDR2 SYDVKM. V lost 5 bases, J lost 0 bases, and 13 bases lay in between. CDR3: CASSVIGGSNYGYTF. CDR3 bases: TGTGCCAGCAGTGTAATAGGGGGTTCTAACTATGGCTACACCTTC.

This clone was seen a few times. V gene TRBV19 combines with J gene TRBJ1-2; TRBD1 agrees at 7 bases. V shed 9 bases and J 2 bases; nucleotides not matched to a gene: 6. Looked up from germline, CDR1 is LNHDA and CDR2 is SQIVND (reference sequence). This CDR3 has 13 amino acids. The CDR3 sequence is CASRQGSNYGYTF. The CDR3 nucleotides read TGTGCCAGCAGACAGGGTTCCAACTATGGCTACACCTTC.

This clone was seen at least ten times. This rearrangement joins TRBV5-5 to TRBJ2-7; D remains unclear. Trimming pared 0 bases from V and 5 bases from J, leaving 12 bases between. The CDR3 has 14 amino acids. Germline V gene lookup returns CDR1 SGHKS and CDR2 YYEKEE (reference sequence). CDR3 in amino acids: CASSLVGRSNEQYF. In DNA, the CDR3 is TGTGCCAGCAGCTTGGTTGGCAGGTCAAACGAGCAGTACTTC.

This clone has only a few counts. This chain links TRBV20-1 with TRBJ1-2; D gene unclear. The V end was cut by 6 bases, the J end by 8 bases, with 13 bases between. Germline assignment: CDR1 DFQATT and CDR2 SNEGSKA (reference sequence). The CDR3 length is 11 residues. The CDR3 region is CSATSAGGYTF. The CDR3 nucleotides read TGCAGTGCAACTTCCGCGGGAGGCTACACCTTC.

The chain links TRBV7-2 to TRBJ2-7; 8 bases line up with TRBD1. The CDR3 is 15 amino acids. The junction had 6 bases not matched to a gene; V was cut back by 3 bases and J by 2 bases. CDR1 and CDR2 (germline): SGHTA, FQGNSA. The CDR3 region has the DNA TGTGCCAGCAGCTTGGGACAGGTACCCACCTACGAGCAGTACTTC. This sequence encodes CASSLGQVPTYEQYF. The full variable domain, in which reference TRBV7-2 and TRBJ2-7 provide the parts outside the CDR3, is GAGVSQSPSNKVTEKGKDVELRCDPISGHTALYWYRQSLGQGLEFLIYFQGNSAPDKSGLPSDRFSAERTGGSVSTLTIQRTQQEDSAVYLCASSLGQVPTYEQYFGPGTRLTVT.

This clone was seen just once. The V and J genes are TRBV5-4 and TRBJ2-3, with D possibly TRBD2 on 5 matching bases. Germline V lookup: CDR1 SGHNT, CDR2 YYREEE (reference sequence). This CDR3 spans 13 amino acids. V lost 4 bases to trimming and J lost 2 bases, with 8 bases between them. The CDR3 DNA reads as TGTGCCAGCAGCCTACGGGACACAGATACGCAGTATTTT. This codes for CASSLRDTDTQYF. Full variable domain (remainder filled in from reference TRBV5-4 and TRBJ2-3): ETGVTQSPTHLIKTRGQQVTLRCSSQSGHNTVSWYQQALGQGPQFIFQYYREEENGRGNFPPRFSGLQFPNYSSELNVNALELDDSALYLCASSLRDTDTQYFGPGTRLTVL.

The table lists this clone with a few counts. This chain connects TRBV10-3 to TRBJ2-7; 7 bases map to TRBD1. Germline-derived CDR1 and CDR2 are ENHRY and SYGVKD. The ends lost 0 bases at V and 2 bases at J; junction bases unmatched: 4. CDR3 length: 15 amino acids. The CDR3 DNA sequence: TGTGCCATCAGTGAGTCTCGGACAGGTGCCTACGAGCAGTACTTC. Protein: CAISESRTGAYEQYF.

The chain links TRBV30 to TRBJ2-2; TRBD1 matches at 7 bases. This CDR3 comprises 15 residues. The J segment lost 2 bases and the V segment lost 5 bases, leaving 8 bases of the junction unmatched. Germline CDR1 GTSNPN, CDR2 SVGIG (reference sequence). The CDR3 DNA sequence: TGTGCCTGGGAGCTGGGACAGAAAAACACCGGGGAGCTGTTTTTT. Amino acid sequence: CAWELGQKNTGELFF.

The V call is TRBV7-8, the J call TRBJ1-2; a possible D gene is TRBD1 (6 bases). Per germline, CDR1 SGHVS and CDR2 FQNEAQ. The CDR3 loop spans 15 amino acids. V was cut by 0 bases and J by 8 bases, with 16 bases left in between. Here the CDR3 DNA reads TGTGCCAGCAGCTTAGCGTCCCCAGGGGTAGGAGGCTACACCTTC. It is translated as CASSLASPGVGGYTF.

This clone was seen many times. The V and J genes are TRBV28 and TRBJ1-3, with D unresolved. With 6 bases removed from V and 0 bases from J, the gap between germline ends came to 15 bases. CDR1 is MDHEN, CDR2 SYDVKM, per germline. The CDR3 runs 16 residues. This CDR3 is CASSSVLASSGNTIYF. CDR3 nucleotide sequence: TGTGCCAGCAGCTCCGTTCTTGCCAGCTCTGGAAACACCATATATTTT.